One T cell receptor beta chain is described in this entry. In the authors' workflow: By means of reference gene primer amplification, nucleated cell counts were estimated. TCRdb's copy holds only in-frame clones and misses some; the assay was immunoSEQ multiplex PCR. The DNA was the basis for D and trimming; V, J and clone size are from that table. The table has about 100,000 clones, 85% to 90% seen once. The CDR3 runs to 14 residues. V gave up 3 bases and J gave up 4 bases; unmatched junction bases: 4. Per the germline V gene, CDR1 is LNHDA and CDR2 is SQIVND (reference sequence). These data are taken from a study of blood T cell repertoires in COVID-19. Overall study context: Acute and convalescent COVID-19 samples came from the United States, Italy and Spain. Sample material is recorded as cDNA or gDNA derived from T cells, B-cell-depleted T cells, or PBMCs.

The chain links TRBV19 to TRBJ2-5; 8 bases align to TRBD2. Sequencing was carried out using peripheral blood. This sequence was found in a human donor in a cohort sampled during active COVID-19. This CDR3 is CASSMLAGRETQYF. CDR3 bases: TGTGCCAGTAGTATGTTAGCGGGAAGAGAGACCCAGTACTTC.